This T cell receptor beta chain is from a study of T cell responses to AZD1222 COVID-19 vaccine. This clone was found once. What it binds is not known. The assay was immunoSEQ multiplex PCR, and TCRdb's table has in-frame clones only and misses some. The repertoire includes around 60,000 clones, over 80% of them detected once, and less than 7% sits in the top ten. Notes on the study in general: Across spike, vaccine-associated CD4 TCRs were found, dominant at 160-218 and 743-854. Nearly half of spike-specific TCRs reportedly target variant regions that are unmutated in the B.1.351 and B.1.1.7 variants. Among the donors, most were white British and more were female, and clonal diversity was possibly underestimated.

The input for sequencing was peripheral blood, taken 28 days after the second dose of the MenACWY control vaccine. This receptor was obtained from an adult who received the MenACWY meningococcal vaccine as a control.

The CDR3: CASSLRSGEQYF. The CDR3 DNA follows: TGTGCCAGCAGCCTTCGCAGTGGCGAGCAGTACTTC. The rearrangement links TRBV5-4 to TRBJ2-7; no clear D gene. The CDR3 runs 12 residues. V dropped 4 bases and J dropped 6 bases, with 11 bases sitting between them. Germline loops: CDR1 SGHNT, CDR2 YYREEE (reference sequence).